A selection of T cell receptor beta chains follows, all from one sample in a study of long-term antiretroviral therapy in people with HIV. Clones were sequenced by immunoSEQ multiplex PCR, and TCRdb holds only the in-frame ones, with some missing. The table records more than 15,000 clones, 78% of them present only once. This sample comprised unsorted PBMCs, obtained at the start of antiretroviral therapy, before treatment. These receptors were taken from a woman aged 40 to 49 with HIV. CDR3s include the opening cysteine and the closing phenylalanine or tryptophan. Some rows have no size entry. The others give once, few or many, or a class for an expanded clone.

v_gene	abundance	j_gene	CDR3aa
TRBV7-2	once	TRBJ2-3	CASSQRLAGGTDTQYF
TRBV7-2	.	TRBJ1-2	CASSLLFVGGSYGYTF
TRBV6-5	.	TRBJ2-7	CASRVGTAAYEQYF
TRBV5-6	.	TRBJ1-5	CASSWWGGGVQPQHF
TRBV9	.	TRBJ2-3	CASSDVRGAGADTQYF
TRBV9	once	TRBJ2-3	CASSVTGGPHTDTQYF
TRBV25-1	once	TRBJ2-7	CASSSQTGGPYEQYF
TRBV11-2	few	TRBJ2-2	CASSLVLSTGELFF
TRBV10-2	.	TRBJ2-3	CASIGIAGDRAPTDTQYF
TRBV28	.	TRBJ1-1	CASMGLGGKSEAFF
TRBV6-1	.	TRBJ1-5	CASSESGLGNQPQHF
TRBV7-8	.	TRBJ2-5	CASSPRGEGGQGETQYF
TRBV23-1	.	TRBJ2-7	CASSQSEGQGNEQYF
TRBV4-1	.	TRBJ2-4	CASSQVGLTLAKNIQYF
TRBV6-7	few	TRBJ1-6	CASSYSTQIPKDSPLHF
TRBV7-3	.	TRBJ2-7	CASSYPGTGSYEQYF
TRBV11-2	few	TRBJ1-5	CASSSGDGQPQHF
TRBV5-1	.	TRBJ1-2	CASSLNEAANYGYTF
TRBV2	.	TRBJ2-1	CASTPGLAGGTPSYNEQFF
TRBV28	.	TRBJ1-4	CASSLGGAREKLFF
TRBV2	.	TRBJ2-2	CASCQESHTGELFF